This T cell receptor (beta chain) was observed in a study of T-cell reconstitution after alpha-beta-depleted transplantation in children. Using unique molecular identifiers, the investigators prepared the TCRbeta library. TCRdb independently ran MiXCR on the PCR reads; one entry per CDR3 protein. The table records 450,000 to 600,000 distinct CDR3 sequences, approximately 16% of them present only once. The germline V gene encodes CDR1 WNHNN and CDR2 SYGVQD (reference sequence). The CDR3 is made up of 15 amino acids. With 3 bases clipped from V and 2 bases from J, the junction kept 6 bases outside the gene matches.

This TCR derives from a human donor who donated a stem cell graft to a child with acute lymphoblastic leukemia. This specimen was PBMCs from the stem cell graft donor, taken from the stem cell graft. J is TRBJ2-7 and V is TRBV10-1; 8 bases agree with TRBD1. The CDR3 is CASSDPGTGPYEQYF. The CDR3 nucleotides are TGCGCCAGCAGTGACCCCGGGACAGGACCCTACGAGCAGTACTTC.